This TCR beta chain appears in the sequencing data of a study of blood T cell repertoires in COVID-19. As for the study in general: In each case, the material was cDNA or gDNA derived from T cells, B-cell-depleted T cells, or PBMCs.

The germline V gene encodes CDR1 LNHDA and CDR2 SQIVND (reference sequence). The CDR3 length is 16 residues. V lost 10 bases to trimming and J lost 2 bases, with 23 bases between them. Study processing details: Using reference gene primer amplification, nucleated cell counts were estimated. Produced via immunoSEQ multiplex PCR; TCRdb's table is partial and in-frame only. V and J calls and clone size come straight from that table; D and trimming were deduced from the DNA. This sample has around 300,000 clones, with 88% found just once. V gene TRBV19 combines with J gene TRBJ1-1; D gene uncertain. The sequence derives from a young man with active or convalescent COVID-19. Material for sequencing was peripheral blood. As DNA, the CDR3 is TGTGCCACCTCGTTGGCCCGCGTAACTAGTAACACTGAAGCTTTCTTT. Translating gives CATSLARVTSNTEAFF.